The rows below give T cell receptor beta chains drawn from one sample of a study of T cells in Graves' hyperthyroidism and ophthalmopathy. Using its own MiXCR run on the multiplex PCR reads, TCRdb lists one record per CDR3 protein. The sample contains approximately 720,000 distinct CDR3 sequences, 18% of which appear only once. The sample was blood. The receptors derive from a woman between 45 and 60 years old with Graves' hyperthyroidism that later progressed to Graves' ophthalmopathy. Both conserved end residues are part of each CDR3. D genes are given only for firm matches. Clone size, where shown, is once, few, many, or a class for clones that have expanded.

D gene: NA
V gene: TRBV5-1
J gene: TRBJ2-1
clone size: few
CDR3 protein: CASIWGHEQFF
CDR3 DNA: TGCGCCAGCATTTGGGGGCATGAGCAGTTCTTC

D gene: NA
V gene: TRBV11-2
J gene: TRBJ2-7
clone size: many
CDR3 protein: CASSLGLTYEQYF
CDR3 DNA: TGTGCCAGCAGCTTAGGTCTGACCTACGAGCAGTACTTC

D gene: TRBD1
V gene: TRBV27
J gene: TRBJ1-2
clone size: NA
CDR3 protein: CASSLSTGAGSYTF
CDR3 DNA: TGTGCCAGCAGTTTATCGACAGGGGCGGGGAGCTACACCTTC

D gene: TRBD2
V gene: TRBV12-3/TRBV12-4
J gene: TRBJ2-1
clone size: NA
CDR3 protein: CASSSPLAGGQDEQFF
CDR3 DNA: TGTGCCAGCAGCTCCCCCCTAGCGGGGGGCCAGGATGAGCAGTTCTTC

D gene: NA
V gene: TRBV2
J gene: TRBJ1-5
clone size: many
CDR3 protein: CASSGEDNLDQPQHF
CDR3 DNA: TGTGCCAGCAGTGGGGAGGACAACCTGGATCAGCCCCAGCATTTT

D gene: NA
V gene: TRBV4-1
J gene: TRBJ2-1
clone size: NA
CDR3 protein: CASSQGAVMPYNEQFF
CDR3 DNA: TGCGCCAGCAGCCAAGGAGCGGTTATGCCCTACAATGAGCAGTTCTTC

D gene: TRBD2
V gene: TRBV20-1
J gene: TRBJ2-1
clone size: few
CDR3 protein: CSASGGYSYNEQFF
CDR3 DNA: TGCAGTGCTAGCGGGGGGTACTCCTACAATGAGCAGTTCTTC

D gene: NA
V gene: TRBV20-1
J gene: TRBJ2-4
clone size: many
CDR3 protein: CSARAQGGTNIQYF
CDR3 DNA: TGCAGTGCTAGAGCCCAGGGGGGGACAAACATTCAGTACTTC

D gene: NA
V gene: TRBV11-2
J gene: TRBJ2-5
clone size: NA
CDR3 protein: CASSSIRGVRETQYF
CDR3 DNA: TGTGCCAGCAGCTCGATCCGTGGGGTAAGAGAGACCCAGTACTTC

D gene: TRBD1
V gene: TRBV6-8
J gene: TRBJ2-3
clone size: NA
CDR3 protein: CASSYGTGPPDTQYF
CDR3 DNA: TGTGCCAGCAGTTATGGGACAGGGCCTCCAGATACGCAGTATTTT

D gene: TRBD1
V gene: TRBV9
J gene: TRBJ1-1
clone size: many
CDR3 protein: CASSGRGRDTEAFF
CDR3 DNA: TGTGCCAGCAGCGGCAGGGGGCGTGACACTGAAGCTTTCTTT

D gene: NA
V gene: TRBV3-1
J gene: TRBJ2-3
clone size: many
CDR3 protein: CASSHRAAEDTQYF
CDR3 DNA: TGTGCCAGCAGCCACAGAGCGGCGGAAGATACGCAGTATTTT

D gene: NA
V gene: TRBV19
J gene: TRBJ1-1
clone size: few
CDR3 protein: CASSSRTRNTEAFF
CDR3 DNA: TGTGCCAGTAGTTCTAGGACAAGGAACACTGAAGCTTTCTTT

D gene: NA
V gene: TRBV3-1
J gene: TRBJ1-3
clone size: NA
CDR3 protein: CASSRVGGGSSGNTIYF
CDR3 DNA: TGTGCCAGCAGCCGGGTTGGCGGGGGGAGCTCTGGAAACACCATATATTTT

D gene: NA
V gene: TRBV6-1
J gene: TRBJ2-1
clone size: few
CDR3 protein: CASSWGGEVGEQFF
CDR3 DNA: TGTGCCAGCTCTTGGGGGGGCGAGGTGGGTGAGCAGTTCTTC

D gene: TRBD2
V gene: TRBV6-1
J gene: TRBJ2-5
clone size: many
CDR3 protein: CASSEWAGEMETQYF
CDR3 DNA: TGTGCCAGCAGTGAATGGGCGGGGGAAATGGAGACCCAGTACTTC

D gene: NA
V gene: TRBV5-1
J gene: TRBJ2-3
clone size: many
CDR3 protein: CASSVRGSTDTQYF
CDR3 DNA: TGCGCCAGCAGCGTCAGGGGTAGCACAGATACGCAGTATTTT

D gene: TRBD1
V gene: TRBV7-9
J gene: TRBJ2-3
clone size: few
CDR3 protein: CASSLLTGGDTQYF
CDR3 DNA: TGTGCCAGCAGCTTACTGACAGGGGGAGATACGCAGTATTTT

D gene: NA
V gene: TRBV7-3
J gene: TRBJ1-1
clone size: many
CDR3 protein: CASSPTGISTEAFF
CDR3 DNA: TGTGCCAGCAGCCCGACGGGTATTAGTACTGAAGCTTTCTTT

D gene: NA
V gene: TRBV2
J gene: TRBJ2-2
clone size: NA
CDR3 protein: CASSEWGPPGELFF
CDR3 DNA: TGTGCCAGCAGTGAATGGGGTCCGCCCGGGGAGCTGTTTTTT

D gene: TRBD2
V gene: TRBV2
J gene: TRBJ2-7
clone size: many
CDR3 protein: CASSEGLAGSEQYF
CDR3 DNA: TGTGCCAGCAGTGAGGGACTAGCGGGGAGCGAGCAGTACTTC

D gene: TRBD2
V gene: TRBV20-1
J gene: TRBJ2-2
clone size: NA
CDR3 protein: CSADIAGGNTGELFF
CDR3 DNA: TGCAGTGCTGATATAGCGGGGGGTAACACCGGGGAGCTGTTTTTT

D gene: NA
V gene: TRBV20-1
J gene: TRBJ2-2
clone size: NA
CDR3 protein: CSAIESQGGELFF
CDR3 DNA: TGCAGTGCTATCGAGTCTCAGGGGGGGGAGCTGTTTTTT

D gene: TRBD2
V gene: TRBV3-1
J gene: TRBJ2-4
clone size: NA
CDR3 protein: CASSHLSGGRKNIQYF
CDR3 DNA: TGTGCCAGCAGCCATCTTAGCGGGGGGAGAAAAAACATTCAGTACTTC

D gene: TRBD1
V gene: TRBV7-8
J gene: TRBJ1-1
clone size: many
CDR3 protein: CASSLEQGSTEAFF
CDR3 DNA: TGTGCCAGCAGCTTGGAACAGGGGAGCACTGAAGCTTTCTTT

D gene: TRBD1
V gene: TRBV7-9
J gene: TRBJ1-3
clone size: few
CDR3 protein: CASRPRQGSGNTIYF
CDR3 DNA: TGTGCCAGCAGACCCAGACAGGGCTCTGGAAACACCATATATTTT

D gene: NA
V gene: TRBV18
J gene: TRBJ2-3
clone size: many
CDR3 protein: CASSPLGVTDTQYF
CDR3 DNA: TGTGCCAGCTCACCGCTCGGTGTAACAGATACGCAGTATTTT

D gene: TRBD1
V gene: TRBV7-9
J gene: TRBJ1-6
clone size: NA
CDR3 protein: CASSLKQGDSPLHF
CDR3 DNA: TGTGCCAGCAGCTTGAAACAGGGGGATTCACCCCTCCACTTT

D gene: NA
V gene: TRBV2
J gene: TRBJ2-7
clone size: NA
CDR3 protein: CASSEAHEQYF
CDR3 DNA: TGTGCCAGCAGTGAAGCCCACGAGCAGTACTTC

D gene: TRBD1
V gene: TRBV20-1
J gene: TRBJ2-2
clone size: few
CDR3 protein: CSARDFSSGQGASAGELFF
CDR3 DNA: TGCAGTGCTAGAGATTTCTCTTCCGGACAGGGGGCATCGGCCGGGGAGCTGTTTTTT

D gene: TRBD2
V gene: TRBV10-3
J gene: TRBJ2-3
clone size: NA
CDR3 protein: CAAQPAGVTDTQYF
CDR3 DNA: TGTGCCGCGCAGCCAGCGGGAGTCACAGATACGCAGTATTTT

D gene: NA
V gene: TRBV27
J gene: TRBJ1-5
clone size: many
CDR3 protein: CASSSQVLSNQPQHF
CDR3 DNA: TGTGCCAGCAGTTCCCAGGTACTCAGCAATCAGCCCCAGCATTTT

D gene: NA
V gene: TRBV12-3/TRBV12-4
J gene: TRBJ1-5
clone size: NA
CDR3 protein: CASSLFAGASQPQHF
CDR3 DNA: TGTGCCAGCAGTTTATTTGCAGGGGCCAGTCAGCCCCAGCATTTT

D gene: NA
V gene: TRBV2
J gene: TRBJ2-6
clone size: many
CDR3 protein: CASSETLRSAGANVLTF
CDR3 DNA: TGTGCCAGCAGTGAGACACTCAGGAGCGCTGGGGCCAACGTCCTGACTTTC

D gene: NA
V gene: TRBV19
J gene: TRBJ1-1
clone size: few
CDR3 protein: CASSFTGGSEAFF
CDR3 DNA: TGTGCCAGTAGCTTTACGGGGGGGTCTGAAGCTTTCTTT

D gene: NA
V gene: TRBV20-1
J gene: TRBJ1-6
clone size: NA
CDR3 protein: CSAPTGWNSPLHF
CDR3 DNA: TGCAGTGCTCCGACAGGATGGAATTCACCCCTCCACTTT

D gene: NA
V gene: TRBV29-1
J gene: TRBJ1-1
clone size: NA
CDR3 protein: CSARPNYRDTEAFF
CDR3 DNA: TGCAGCGCCCGCCCCAATTACAGGGACACTGAAGCTTTCTTT

D gene: TRBD1
V gene: TRBV7-6
J gene: TRBJ2-5
clone size: many
CDR3 protein: CASSLLTGGGETQYF
CDR3 DNA: TGTGCCAGCAGCTTACTGACAGGGGGCGGAGAGACCCAGTACTTC

D gene: NA
V gene: TRBV6-1
J gene: TRBJ1-1
clone size: NA
CDR3 protein: CASSEVLQVNTEAFF
CDR3 DNA: TGTGCCAGCAGTGAGGTATTACAGGTGAACACTGAAGCTTTCTTT

D gene: TRBD2
V gene: TRBV7-6
J gene: TRBJ2-5
clone size: NA
CDR3 protein: CASSLGIAGGLGETQYF
CDR3 DNA: TGTGCCAGCAGCTTGGGAATAGCGGGGGGGCTTGGAGAGACCCAGTACTTC

D gene: NA
V gene: TRBV10-3
J gene: TRBJ2-7
clone size: many
CDR3 protein: CAISELDRGFNEQYF
CDR3 DNA: TGTGCCATCAGTGAACTGGACCGGGGGTTTAACGAGCAGTACTTC

D gene: TRBD2
V gene: TRBV6-5
J gene: TRBJ2-5
clone size: few
CDR3 protein: CASSYHGTSGGAAQETQYF
CDR3 DNA: TGTGCCAGCAGTTACCATGGCACTAGCGGGGGGGCCGCACAAGAGACCCAGTACTTC

D gene: TRBD1
V gene: TRBV6-2/TRBV6-3
J gene: TRBJ1-1
clone size: NA
CDR3 protein: CASSYSGQGLTEAFF
CDR3 DNA: TGTGCCAGCAGTTACTCAGGACAGGGGCTCACTGAAGCTTTCTTT

D gene: NA
V gene: TRBV20-1
J gene: TRBJ2-4
clone size: NA
CDR3 protein: CSARVSGNLAKNIQYF
CDR3 DNA: TGCAGTGCTAGAGTCAGTGGGAATTTAGCCAAAAACATTCAGTACTTC

D gene: TRBD1
V gene: TRBV7-9
J gene: TRBJ2-7
clone size: NA
CDR3 protein: CASSPTGSGQYF
CDR3 DNA: TGTGCCAGCAGCCCGACAGGGTCCGGGCAGTACTTC

D gene: NA
V gene: TRBV11-2
J gene: TRBJ2-1
clone size: many
CDR3 protein: CASSLAGTYNEQFF
CDR3 DNA: TGTGCCAGCAGCTTAGCGGGGACTTACAATGAGCAGTTCTTC

D gene: TRBD2
V gene: TRBV7-3
J gene: TRBJ2-2
clone size: NA
CDR3 protein: CASSSGGPGELFF
CDR3 DNA: TGTGCCAGCAGCTCGGGGGGGCCTGGGGAGCTGTTTTTT

D gene: NA
V gene: TRBV15
J gene: TRBJ1-1
clone size: many
CDR3 protein: CATSRVRLSNTEAFF
CDR3 DNA: TGTGCCACCAGCAGAGTCCGGTTGTCGAACACTGAAGCTTTCTTT

D gene: NA
V gene: TRBV20-1
J gene: TRBJ2-7
clone size: many
CDR3 protein: CSASGSEPYEQYF
CDR3 DNA: TGCAGTGCTAGCGGCTCAGAACCCTACGAGCAGTACTTC

D gene: NA
V gene: TRBV30
J gene: TRBJ2-1
clone size: few
CDR3 protein: CAWSAGSEQFF
CDR3 DNA: TGTGCCTGGAGTGCAGGGTCTGAGCAGTTCTTC

D gene: NA
V gene: TRBV5-1
J gene: TRBJ1-5
clone size: NA
CDR3 protein: CASSLAGGESAQHF
CDR3 DNA: TGCGCCAGCAGCTTGGCCGGGGGAGAATCAGCCCAGCATTTT

D gene: NA
V gene: TRBV5-1
J gene: TRBJ2-3
clone size: NA
CDR3 protein: CASSLLPGPLTDTQYF
CDR3 DNA: TGCGCCAGCAGCTTGCTTCCAGGGCCCCTCACAGATACGCAGTATTTT

D gene: TRBD1
V gene: TRBV19
J gene: TRBJ2-3
clone size: few
CDR3 protein: CASRSLTGDGTDTQYF
CDR3 DNA: TGTGCCAGTAGGAGCCTAACAGGGGATGGCACAGATACGCAGTATTTT

D gene: TRBD1
V gene: TRBV12-5
J gene: TRBJ2-1
clone size: many
CDR3 protein: CASGFKGQGAGNEQFF
CDR3 DNA: TGTGCTAGTGGTTTTAAGGGACAGGGGGCAGGGAATGAGCAGTTCTTC

D gene: TRBD1
V gene: TRBV18
J gene: TRBJ1-1
clone size: many
CDR3 protein: CASSVPGQWNTEAFF
CDR3 DNA: TGTGCCAGCTCAGTCCCGGGACAGTGGAACACTGAAGCTTTCTTT

D gene: NA
V gene: TRBV20-1
J gene: TRBJ2-5
clone size: many
CDR3 protein: CSARVSARETQYF
CDR3 DNA: TGCAGTGCTAGGGTGTCAGCGCGGGAGACCCAGTACTTC